This T cell receptor (beta chain) is from a study of long-term antiretroviral therapy in people with HIV (dated 2022 in TCRdb). For the wider study: The earliest samples were collected about a decade before the 2015 WHO recommendation for immediate ART, when ART was typically delayed until CD4 counts fell. A retrospective serial study tested whether changes in peripheral blood TRB repertoire composition and diversity were associated with ART initiation and durable HIV suppression. No cross-contamination during QIAcube processing was seen in test extractions of a monoclonal T-cell line run alongside around 31 polyclonal samples. Of the 30 or so participants with HIV, about a dozen were female. A total of under 250 cryopreserved PBMC samples were contributed to the cohort by 30 adults with confirmed HIV infection, with samples collected serially over a mean of approximately six years (range 1-12). Paper-wide results and their limitations: Inferences about post-ART repertoire changes were limited because no data were available on ART adherence, viral resistance or therapy changes. Because PBMC availability was limited, only the TCR beta chain was sequenced, with no alpha chain pairing. CDR3 length ranges in HIV repertoires were narrower than in controls, and network structure suggested an antigen-experienced repertoire with only a slight naive shift after ART. Unsorted PBMC were profiled instead of sorted CD4+ and CD8+ T cells because pre-ART samples had limited cell numbers. Samples dated from the mid-2000s to the late 2010s, and the ART regimens used may be less effective than current ones. A significant increase in TRB diversity was found to be associated with ART initiation, although TRB diversity was observed to remain significantly below that of transplant donor controls even after long-term ART. The repertoire was dominated across all time points by expanded TRB clones identified before ART initiation, although this dominance was seen to fluctuate and to decrease in many PLHIV after ART.

As for this clone: No antigen is known for it. No base quality values were provided; no much bigger clone lies one nucleotide off.

To be included, a participant needed at least one PBMC sample from before ART initiation plus at least two post-ART samples. Treatment was received in the United States of America by all participants with HIV. Cryopreserved samples of about 0.9-11 million PBMC were thawed and washed before DNA extraction. At the time of the earliest PBMC sample, participants with HIV were aged between about 20 and 54 years. PBMC samples were contributed by each participant from 1-4 timepoints before ART initiation and 2-8 timepoints after ART initiation, with a median of 7 samples. For every participant, serial HIV viral load, CD4+ T-cell count, ART history and demographic data were obtained. A Qiagen kit on a QIAcube was used to extract genomic DNA from unsorted PBMC, with samples processed in batches of 12. The immunoSEQ hsTCRB v3.0 assay was used at survey level resolution to sequence the TRB variable region. The target sequencing depth for TRB was roughly 40,000-55,000 T-cell genomes per sample. Pooled TRB libraries were sequenced on an Illumina MiSeq with a v3 150-cycle kit. The paper's data handling went like this. Repertoire analysis was run in R within a reproducible Nextflow workflow that covered QC, data transformation and analysis. Custom analyses were implemented in LymphoSeq2, an R package for AIRR-Seq data exploration. A handful of samples that yielded fewer than 5000 total TRB sequences were excluded, so that 150 to 200 HIV repertoires were analyzed. Among the roughly 190 retained HIV repertoires, about 57 were collected before ART initiation and around 130 were collected after ART initiation. Repertoires were downsampled to 5000 TRB nucleotide sequences, and summary statistics were averaged over 100 downsampling iterations. TRB sequences were retained for analysis only if CDR3 regions of at least seven amino acids were present. Two measures captured diversity: a Shannon entropy-derived clonality score and the Gini coefficient. In the repertoire networks, any two of the top 5000 CDR3 amino acid sequences were linked whenever the two sequences differed by an edit distance of one. GLIPH2 predicted antigen specificity groups and MHC restriction for TRB CDR3 amino acid sequences. Known CMV, EBV, HIV or tissue antigen associations were flagged by matching CDR3 amino acid sequences against VDJdb and McPAS-TCR. Pre-ART, post-ART and control groups were compared with Wilcoxon signed-rank tests and Holm-Bonferroni correction. What TCRdb holds here is the immuneACCESS table cut down to in-frame rearrangements. Part of the clones is not present; checked against another copy, under half of the missing clones reflect an unresolved V gene, and the others are unexplained. The DNA was the basis for D and trimming; V, J and clone size are from that table. The sample table lists 10,000 to 15,000 clones, about 88% of them with a count of one. The biggest ten clones account for around 21% of the sample.

The CDR3, from cysteine to phenylalanine, totals 16 residues. The kept DNA is CDR3 alone, 48 bases in frame from the first base. Trimming accounts for 3 bases at V and 0 bases at J, while the number of junction bases matched to no gene is 4. The germline V gene supplies CDR1 SGHRS and CDR2 YFSETQ. This TCR was recovered from a woman in her forties with HIV. Sequencing was performed on unsorted PBMCs, taken 2.1 years after starting antiretroviral therapy. The sequence is built from TRBV5-1 and TRBJ1-3; 9 bases in the middle match TRBD1. Here the CDR3 is given as CASSWQTGGSGNTIYF. The sequence in DNA is TGCGCCAGCAGCTGGCAGACAGGGGGCTCTGGAAACACCATATATTTT.